The 9 T cell receptor beta chains below were found in one sample sequenced in a study of cytomegalovirus exposure and HLA in healthy donors. Clones were read by immunoSEQ multiplex PCR, and TCRdb kept only the in-frame ones, dropping some. The repertoire consists of under 130,000 clones, with 70% to 90% occurring once and the leading ten covering approximately 4%. Sequencing was performed on PBMCs. Receptor source: a young woman in good health and CMV-seropositive.

V gene TRBV10-2 combines with J gene TRBJ2-1; TRBD2 agrees at 11 bases. The CDR3 loop spans 16 amino acids. Germline V gene sequence: CDR1 WSHSY, CDR2 SAAADI. Trimming at V came to 2 bases and at J to 3 bases, leaving 3 bases not matched to a gene. CDR3 region: CASSERGLAVYNEQFF. CDR3 sequence (DNA): TGCGCCAGCAGTGAGCGGGGACTAGCGGTCTACAATGAGCAGTTCTTC.

V gene TRBV7-3 combines with J gene TRBJ2-1; 9 bases line up with TRBD1. V was clipped by 5 bases and J by 7 bases; unmatched bases: 6. The CDR3 sequence is 14 residues long. Germline V gene sequence: CDR1 SGHTA, CDR2 FQGTGA. DNA of the CDR3: TGTGCCAGCAGCGCGGGACAGGGAGGGAATGAGCAGTTCTTC. This translates into CASSAGQGGNEQFF. The full variable domain, completed using reference TRBV7-3 and TRBJ2-1, is GAGVSQTPSNKVTEKGKYVELRCDPISGHTALYWYRQSLGQGPEFLIYFQGTGAADDSGLPNDRFFAVRPEGSVSTLKIQRTERGDSAVYLCASSAGQGGNEQFFGPGTRLTVL.

The gene calls are TRBV6-5 and TRBJ2-5, with 14 bases identical to TRBD2. V lost 6 bases, J lost 4 bases, and 4 bases stayed unmatched. The CDR3 has 15 amino acids. The germline gives CDR1 MNHEY, CDR2 SVGAGI. CDR3 sequence: CASSRLAGGPETQYF. The CDR3 DNA is TGTGCCAGCAGCAGACTAGCGGGAGGGCCAGAGACCCAGTACTTC.

The chain joins TRBV10-2 to TRBJ2-5; D is perhaps TRBD1 (6 bases). CDR3 length: 15 amino acids. Germline V gene sequence: CDR1 WSHSY, CDR2 SAAADI. V was clipped by 6 bases and J by 0 bases, with 14 bases between them. CDR3 DNA sequence: TGCGCCAGCAGGCCGTTAGGACAGTACCAAGAGACCCAGTACTTC. Protein: CASRPLGQYQETQYF.

This clone showed up just once. This rearrangement joins TRBV7-5 to TRBJ2-5; TRBD1 is taken as the D call from the table, unchecked against the DNA. TRBV7-5 is classified as a pseudogene. This CDR3 contains 16 residues. CDR3 region: CARSGPKDRGVETQYF. CDR3 bases: TGTGCCAGAAGCGGACCGAAGGACAGGGGGGTAGAGACCCAGTACTTC.

V usage is TRBV7-9 and J usage is TRBJ2-5; 7 bases are shared with TRBD2. Germline assignment: CDR1 SEHNR and CDR2 FQNEAQ (reference sequence). The V and J ends lost 2 bases and 9 bases, in that order; junction bases with no gene match: 6. The CDR3 is 13 amino acids. CDR3 DNA sequence: TGTGCCAGCAGCTTACCCCTCCGGGGGGCCCAGTACTTC. Translation: CASSLPLRGAQYF.

The V gene is TRBV28, the J gene TRBJ1-2, with a possible D match to TRBD1 (6 bases). In germline, CDR1 is MDHEN, CDR2 SYDVKM. Trimming removed 8 bases from V and 0 bases from J, with 10 bases in between. The CDR3 is 13 amino acids. CDR3 sequence reads: CASGQITNYGYTF. CDR3 sequence (DNA): TGTGCCAGCGGACAGATAACTAACTATGGCTACACCTTC.

V usage is TRBV7-9 and J usage is TRBJ2-5; TRBD1 matches 7 bases. The CDR3 extends over 15 amino acids. Germline values: CDR1 SEHNR, CDR2 FQNEAQ (reference sequence). The J segment lost 5 bases and the V segment lost 5 bases, leaving 11 bases of the junction unmatched. For the CDR3, the DNA is TGTGCCAGCAGCCTCCGAGGACAGGTCCGGGAGACCCAGTACTTC. Residues: CASSLRGQVRETQYF. Based on the CDR3 plus reference TRBV7-9 and TRBJ2-5, the full variable domain is DTGVSQNPRHKITKRGQNVTFRCDPISEHNRLYWYRQTLGQGPEFLTYFQNEAQLEKSRLLSDRFSAERPKGSFSTLEIQRTEQGDSAMYLCASSLRGQVRETQYFGPGTRLLVL.

The chain is built from TRBV7-2 and TRBJ2-2; TRBD1 matches at 7 bases. This CDR3 has 15 residues. Trimming at V came to 2 bases and at J to 5 bases, leaving 5 bases not matched to a gene. Germline assignment: CDR1 SGHTA and CDR2 FQGNSA. The CDR3 DNA sequence: TGTGCCAGCAGCTTAAAAGGGGGCCGGACCGGGGAGCTGTTTTTT. Amino acids: CASSLKGGRTGELFF.